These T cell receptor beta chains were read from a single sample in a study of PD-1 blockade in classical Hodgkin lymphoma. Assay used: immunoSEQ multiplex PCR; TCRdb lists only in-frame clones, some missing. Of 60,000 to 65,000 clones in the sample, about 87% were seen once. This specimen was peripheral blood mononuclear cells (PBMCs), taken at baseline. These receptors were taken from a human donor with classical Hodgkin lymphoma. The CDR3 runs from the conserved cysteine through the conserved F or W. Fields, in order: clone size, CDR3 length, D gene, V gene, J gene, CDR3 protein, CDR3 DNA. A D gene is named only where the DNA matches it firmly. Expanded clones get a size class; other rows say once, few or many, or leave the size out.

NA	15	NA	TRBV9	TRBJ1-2	CASSPRQDPNYGYTF	TGTGCCAGCAGCCCCCGACAGGACCCTAACTATGGCTACACCTTC
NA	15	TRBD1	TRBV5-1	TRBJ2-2	CASSGDRGATGELFF	TGCGCCAGCAGCGGGGACAGGGGGGCTACCGGGGAGCTGTTTTTT
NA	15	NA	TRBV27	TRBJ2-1	CASSWGGGRYNEQFF	TGTGCCAGCTCCTGGGGTGGGGGCCGCTACAATGAGCAGTTCTTC
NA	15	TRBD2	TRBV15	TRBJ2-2	CATSAPGGLTGELFF	TGTGCCACCAGCGCCCCGGGGGGGCTTACCGGGGAGCTGTTTTTT
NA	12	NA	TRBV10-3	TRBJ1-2	CAIAGADYGYTF	TGTGCCATCGCAGGGGCCGACTATGGCTACACCTTC
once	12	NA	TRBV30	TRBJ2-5	CAWAGGQETQYF	TGTGCCTGGGCAGGGGGGCAAGAGACCCAGTACTTC
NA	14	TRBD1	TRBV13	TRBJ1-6	CASSYRDRVSPLHF	TGTGCCAGCAGCTACCGGGACAGGGTTTCACCCCTCCACTTT
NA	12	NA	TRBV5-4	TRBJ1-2	CASSSGYYGYTF	TGTGCCAGCAGCTCAGGGTACTATGGCTACACCTTC
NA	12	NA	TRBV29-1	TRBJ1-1	CSVYWGYTEAFF	TGCAGCGTTTATTGGGGATACACTGAAGCTTTCTTT
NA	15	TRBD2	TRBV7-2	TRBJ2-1	CASSFASGGVNEQFF	TGTGCCAGCAGCTTTGCTAGCGGGGGGGTAAATGAGCAGTTCTTC
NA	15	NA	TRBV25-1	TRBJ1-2	CASTPTGPTIYGYTF	TGTGCCAGCACGCCGACAGGACCTACCATCTATGGCTACACCTTC
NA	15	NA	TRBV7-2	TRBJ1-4	CASRSGLGMGEKLFF	TGTGCCAGCAGGAGTGGTTTAGGGATGGGTGAAAAACTGTTTTTT
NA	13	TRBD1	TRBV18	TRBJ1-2	CASSPGQGLGYTF	TGTGCCAGCTCACCAGGACAGGGACTCGGCTACACCTTC
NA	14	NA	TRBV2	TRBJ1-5	CASVPQGVHQPQHF	TGTGCCAGCGTACCCCAGGGAGTTCATCAGCCCCAGCATTTT
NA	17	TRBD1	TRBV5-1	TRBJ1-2	CASSLAEGGGGLWLYTF	TGCGCCAGCAGCTTGGCCGAAGGGGGCGGGGGCCTATGGCTTTATACCTTC
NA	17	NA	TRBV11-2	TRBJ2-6	CASSSYRRISGANVLTF	TGTGCCAGCAGCTCCTACCGACGGATCTCTGGGGCCAACGTCCTGACTTTC
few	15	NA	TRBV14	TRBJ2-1	CASRGIASSGNEQFF	TGTGCCAGCAGGGGCATAGCGTCGTCTGGAAATGAGCAGTTCTTC
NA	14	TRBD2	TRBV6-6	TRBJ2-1	CASSYRAGGGEQFF	TGTGCCAGCAGTTACCGGGCCGGGGGGGGTGAGCAGTTCTTC
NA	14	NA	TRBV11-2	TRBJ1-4	CASSSVLTNEKLFF	TGTGCCAGCAGCTCGGTTTTAACTAATGAAAAACTGTTTTTT
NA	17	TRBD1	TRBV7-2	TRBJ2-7	CASSLHSGTGLSYEQYF	TGTGCCAGCAGCTTACACTCCGGGACAGGACTCTCCTACGAGCAGTACTTC
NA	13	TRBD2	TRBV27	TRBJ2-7	CASSELARTEQYF	TGTGCCAGCAGTGAACTAGCGAGAACCGAGCAGTACTTC
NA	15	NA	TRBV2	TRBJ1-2	CASRRLLWGSYGYTF	TGTGCCAGCAGGAGATTACTATGGGGGTCCTATGGCTACACCTTC